Below, one T cell receptor (beta chain) is given with its context. As yet, its antigen is unknown. The data were taken from a study of T cells expressing NK-cell markers. At the level of the study: Sorted CD3+CD56-NKG2C+, CD3+CD56+NKG2C- and CD3+CD56+NKG2C+ T cells were the source of the TCR beta repertoires. Seven donors tested HCMV-seropositive and one tested seronegative among the eight sequenced. Regarding the study as a whole: A handful of donors carried dominant NKG2C+ clonotypes that made up roughly 1.0-7.0% of their CD8+ T cells. Four of the donors also had these clonotypes leading their CD3+CD56-NKG2C+ fraction.

TCRdb re-called the 5' RACE reads and shows each CDR3 protein once, DNA omitted. Reported are fewer than 550,000 distinct CDR3 sequences; the ten largest clones contain roughly 1.4%. The CDR3 sequence is 13 residues long. Germline-derived CDR1 and CDR2 are SQVTM and ANQGSEA. The sample comprised blood T cells: a sorted CD56 or NKG2C T cell subset, CD4+ or CD8+ T cells, or bulk PBMC T cells (not recorded which). The receptor was derived from a woman between 50 and 59 years old in good health. This sequence joins TRBV29-1 and TRBJ2-1; TCRdb's D call of TRBD1 is untestable without DNA. The CDR3 here is CSVRDRVGNEQFF.